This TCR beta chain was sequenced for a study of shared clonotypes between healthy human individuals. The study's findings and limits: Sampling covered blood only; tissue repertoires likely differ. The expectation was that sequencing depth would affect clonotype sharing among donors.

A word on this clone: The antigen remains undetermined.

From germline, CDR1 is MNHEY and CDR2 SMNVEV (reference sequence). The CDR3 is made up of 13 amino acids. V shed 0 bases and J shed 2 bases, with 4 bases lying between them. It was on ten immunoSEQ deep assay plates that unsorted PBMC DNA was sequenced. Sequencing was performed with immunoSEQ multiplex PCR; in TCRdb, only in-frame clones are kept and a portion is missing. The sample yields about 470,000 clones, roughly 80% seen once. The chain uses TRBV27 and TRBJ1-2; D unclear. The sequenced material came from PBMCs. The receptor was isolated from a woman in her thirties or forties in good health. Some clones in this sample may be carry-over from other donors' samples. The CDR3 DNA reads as TGTGCCAGCAGTTTATCAGGGAACTATGGCTACACCTTC. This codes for CASSLSGNYGYTF.